This TCR beta chain was found in a study of post-analysis software for immune sequencing data (dated by TCRdb to between 2015 and 2016). For the study in its entirety: Recorded disease courses included relapsing-remitting, secondary progressive and progressive-relapsing multiple sclerosis, with some patients lacking subtype annotation. A subset of samples was prepared in parallel using single-end sample barcoding, then pooled and co-amplified after Illumina adapter ligation. The patient repertoires were set against around ten previously published healthy control repertoires from donors whose ages ranged from 6 to 25 years.

Broad study findings and their caveats: Compared with controls, multiple sclerosis patients had significantly lower normalized Chao1 diversity, a finding suggesting substantial peripheral T-cell clonal expansion. Patients showed significantly higher frequencies than controls for 4 or 5 TRBV segments, among them TRBV5-6, TRBV5-1 and TRBV20-1. Direct clustering with F measure revealed strong co-clustering of samples prepared in the same batch, which led to a batch-effect correction. The multiple sclerosis patient group was slightly younger than the control group.

Preparation of the library involved PCR. Sequencing took place on an Illumina HiSeq 2500. To reduce PCR and sequencing biases, unique molecular identifiers were incorporated into the TCR beta cDNA libraries. Per 1 to 10 million input T cells, roughly 0.5 million cDNA molecules were obtained, such that each molecule approximated one T cell. The patient libraries were prepared and sequenced using the same protocol as the earlier healthy control dataset. Samples belonging to the same batch were prepared together, multiplexed and sequenced on a shared HiSeq lane. Processing in the source paper ran as follows. MIGEC was used to process the raw barcoded reads, and molecular identifier groups with only a single read were discarded before consensus assembly and CDR3 extraction. VDJtools was used for post-analysis of the clonotype tables, with diversity normalized by down-sampling every dataset to the smallest sample size. To correct batch-related cross-sample contamination, repertoire overlap clustering matched CDR3 amino acid sequences but not nucleotide sequences. The public reads were run again by TCRdb, first through fastp at Q25 and then through MiXCR, and only productive beta chains were kept. Under each unique CDR3 protein, matching rows form one entry showing the most common genes and DNA. These V and J calls originate from TCRdb's pipeline instead of the authors' own analysis. The table for this sample lists about 770,000 distinct CDR3 sequences; about half of them were counted only once. The ten largest clones represent over 4.5% of the sample.

TCR beta repertoires were profiled from peripheral blood of roughly 13 young patients with multiple sclerosis to demonstrate the VDJtools post-analysis software. The multiple sclerosis patients were children and adolescents ranging in age from roughly 6 to 15 years. The table lists this clonotype with many counts. Its antigen is currently not known. Base qualities are not recorded, but no much larger clone differs from it by a single base. There are 13 amino acids in the CDR3, from cysteine to phenylalanine inclusive. Just CDR3 DNA is preserved here, 39 bases in frame from base 1. The CDR1 and CDR2 encoded by the germline V gene (reference sequence) are DFQATT and SNEGSKA. V trim: 6 bases; J trim: 7 bases; unmatched bases: 4.

This TCR was sampled from a girl under 18 with multiple sclerosis. The material sequenced was blood. The chain couples TRBV20-1 to TRBJ2-7, with TRBD2 identical over 15 junction bases. CDR3 protein: CSARGLAGGEQYF. At the DNA level, the sequence is TGCAGTGCCCGGGGACTAGCGGGGGGAGAGCAGTACTTC.